Included here is one TCR beta chain sequence, with context. The sample comes from a study of blood T cells in healthy people across ages. Looking at the study overall: Template switching captured about one barcoded beta molecule per two T cells.

Germline CDR1 reads SEHNR; CDR2 reads FQNEAQ (reference sequence). The CDR3 is 12 residues long. Trimming removed 1 base from V and 8 bases from J, with 6 bases in between. Sample-barcoded 5' priming and a J-beta primer mix drove a second PCR of roughly 7 to 11 cycles. TCRdb recomputed calls from the 5' RACE reads with MiXCR, one row per CDR3 protein. The sample contains roughly 1 million distinct CDR3 sequences, less than 25% of which appear only once. The same data also went into a second study, on T cells of mothers and their children.

The receptor comes from a girl under 10 years old in good health. The chain is built from TRBV7-9 and TRBJ2-1; D is ambiguous. Sequencing input: blood. CDR3 protein: CASSLVTYEQFF. CDR3 in DNA: TGTGCCAGCAGCTTAGTCACTTATGAGCAGTTCTTC.